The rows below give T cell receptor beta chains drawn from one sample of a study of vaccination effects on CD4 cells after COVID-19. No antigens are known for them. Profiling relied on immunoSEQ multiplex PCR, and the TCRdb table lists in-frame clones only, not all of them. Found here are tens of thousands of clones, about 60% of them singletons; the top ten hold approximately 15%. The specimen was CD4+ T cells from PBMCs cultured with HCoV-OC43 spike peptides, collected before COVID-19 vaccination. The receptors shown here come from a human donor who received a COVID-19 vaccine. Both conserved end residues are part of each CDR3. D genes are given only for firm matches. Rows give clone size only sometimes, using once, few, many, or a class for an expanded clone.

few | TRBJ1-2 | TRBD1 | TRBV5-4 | TGTGCCAGCAGCGAGGACAGGGCCTATGGCTACACCTTC | CASSEDRAYGYTF
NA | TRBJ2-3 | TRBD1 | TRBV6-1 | TGTGCCAGCAGTGAACGATTCCTCCTGACAGGGGGTTCCACAGATACGCAGTATTTT | CASSERFLLTGGSTDTQYF
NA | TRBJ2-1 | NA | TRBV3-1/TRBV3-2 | TGTGCCAGCAACCTCGCGGGGAGCTCCTACAATGAGCAGTTCTTC | CASNLAGSSYNEQFF
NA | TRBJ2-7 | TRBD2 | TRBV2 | TGTGCCAGCAGACTAGCGGGTTTCTTCGAGCAGTACTTC | CASRLAGFFEQYF
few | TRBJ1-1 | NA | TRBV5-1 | TGCGCCAGCAGCTTGGGGACCCCAGGGGACACTGAAGCTTTCTTT | CASSLGTPGDTEAFF
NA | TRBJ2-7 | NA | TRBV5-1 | TGCGCCAGCAGCTTGGACAGGGAAACCTACGAGCAGTACTTC | CASSLDRETYEQYF
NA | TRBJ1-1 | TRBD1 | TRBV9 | TGTGCCAGCAGCGTCAGGACAGGGATGAACACTGAAGCTTTCTTT | CASSVRTGMNTEAFF
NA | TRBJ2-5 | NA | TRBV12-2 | TGTGCAAGTCGCGATAGCGGGACGGAAGAGACCCAGTACTTC | CASRDSGTEETQYF
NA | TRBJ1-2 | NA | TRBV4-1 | TGCGCCAGCAGCCAAGATGGGTATGGCTACACCTTC | CASSQDGYGYTF
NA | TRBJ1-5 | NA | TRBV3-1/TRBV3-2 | TGTGCCAGCAGCCGCGCAGGGGGCAATCAGCCCCAGCATTTT | CASSRAGGNQPQHF
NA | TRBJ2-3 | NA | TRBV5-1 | TGCGCCAGCAGCCCAGAGACCGGGGGTGGGACAGATACGCAGTATTTT | CASSPETGGGTDTQYF
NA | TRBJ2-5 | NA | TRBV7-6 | TGTGCCAGCAGCTTAGTGGAGACCCAGTACTTC | CASSLVETQYF
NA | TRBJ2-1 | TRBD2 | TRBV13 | TGTGCCTCACCTGGGGGGCTAGCGGGCGCGAGCTCCTACAATGAGCAGTTCTTC | CASPGGLAGASSYNEQFF
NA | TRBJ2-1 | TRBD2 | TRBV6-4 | TGTGCCAGCAGCAAGACTAGCGGGACAGGCAACAATGAGCAGTTCTTC | CASSKTSGTGNNEQFF
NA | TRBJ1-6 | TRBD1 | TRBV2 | TGTGCCACCACACGATCATGGACAGGGTGGAATTCACCCCTCCACTTT | CATTRSWTGWNSPLHF
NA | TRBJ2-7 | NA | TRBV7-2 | TGTGCCAGCAGCTTAGCGCCGGGTTACGAGCAGTACTTC | CASSLAPGYEQYF
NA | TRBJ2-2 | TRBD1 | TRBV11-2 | TGTGCCAGCAGCCCGGGACAGGGGTCTTTCACCGGGGAGCTGTTTTTT | CASSPGQGSFTGELFF
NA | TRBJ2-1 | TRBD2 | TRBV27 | TGTGCCAGCAGGTCCCCCGGACTAGCGGTCTACAATGAGCAGTTCTTC | CASRSPGLAVYNEQFF
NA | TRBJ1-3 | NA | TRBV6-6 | TGTGCCAGCGCAGTCGGGGGAAACACCATATATTTT | CASAVGGNTIYF
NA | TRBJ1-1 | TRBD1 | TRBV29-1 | TGCAGCGCCCAGGGACAGGGAAACACTGAAGCTTTCTTT | CSAQGQGNTEAFF
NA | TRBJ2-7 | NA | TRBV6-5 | TGTGCCAGCAGTTACCCACCCTACGAGCAGTACTTC | CASSYPPYEQYF
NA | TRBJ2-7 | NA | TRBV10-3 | TGTGCCATCAGTGAAGAGGGGCAGGGGCTCCACGAGCAGTACTTC | CAISEEGQGLHEQYF
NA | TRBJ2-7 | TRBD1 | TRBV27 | TGTGCCAGCAGGGAACAGGGGGCTTTATCCGCCTACGAGCAGTACTTC | CASREQGALSAYEQYF
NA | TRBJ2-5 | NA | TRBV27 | TGTGCCTGTCTGGGGGGAGGGGGAGAGACCCAGTACTTC | CACLGGGGETQYF
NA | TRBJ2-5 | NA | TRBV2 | TGTGCCAGCAGGCAGACTAGCCAAGAGACCCAGTACTTC | CASRQTSQETQYF
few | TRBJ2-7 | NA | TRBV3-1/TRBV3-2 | TGTGCCAGCAGCCAAGACGGCGTCTACGAGCAGTACTTC | CASSQDGVYEQYF
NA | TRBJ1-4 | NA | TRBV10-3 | TGTGCCATCAGTGATAAGGGGACGGATGAAAAACTGTTTTTT | CAISDKGTDEKLFF
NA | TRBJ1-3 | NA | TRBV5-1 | TGCGCCAGCAGCTTGGATCAGGGGAACTCTGGAAACACCATATATTTT | CASSLDQGNSGNTIYF
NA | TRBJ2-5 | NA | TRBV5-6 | TGTGCCAGCAGCTTGGGCGGTAAAGAGACCCAGTACTTC | CASSLGGKETQYF
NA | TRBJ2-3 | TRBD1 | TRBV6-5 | TGTGCCAGCAGTAGACTGACAGGGAGCACAGATACGCAGTATTTT | CASSRLTGSTDTQYF
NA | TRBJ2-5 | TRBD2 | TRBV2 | TGTGCCAGCAGGACCGGGACTAGGGGAAATTTAGAGACCCAGTACTTC | CASRTGTRGNLETQYF
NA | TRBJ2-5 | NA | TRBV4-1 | TGCGCCAGCAGCCAAAAAACGGGGGAGACCCAGTACTTC | CASSQKTGETQYF
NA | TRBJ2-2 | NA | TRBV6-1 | TGTGCCAGCAGTGCCCGGACCCACCCTTTGATCGGGGAGCTGTTTTTT | CASSARTHPLIGELFF
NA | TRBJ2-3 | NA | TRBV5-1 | TGCGCCAGCAGCACCCGGAGGGCAGGGGGCACAGATACGCAGTATTTT | CASSTRRAGGTDTQYF
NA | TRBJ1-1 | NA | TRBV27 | TGTGCCAGCAGTTTATCGGGGGGCGTGAACACTGAAGCTTTCTTT | CASSLSGGVNTEAFF
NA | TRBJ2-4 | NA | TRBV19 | TGTGCCAGTAGTATAGATAGAATGAGACAGAAAAACATTCAGTACTTC | CASSIDRMRQKNIQYF
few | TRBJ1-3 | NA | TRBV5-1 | TGCGCCAGCACCTTGGGGGAGAGCTCTGGAAACACCATATATTTT | CASTLGESSGNTIYF
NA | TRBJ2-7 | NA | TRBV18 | TGTGCCAGCTCACCAGAAAGGGTGCGGCAGGGGGGCCGGAGGGGGAGTCAGTACTTC | CASSPERVRQGGRRGSQYF
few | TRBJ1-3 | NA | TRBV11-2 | TGTGCCAGCAGCTTAGTCGGTGGAAACACCATATATTTT | CASSLVGGNTIYF
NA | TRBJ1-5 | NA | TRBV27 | TGTGCCAGCAGTCCCTTCCCAAATCAGCCCCAGCATTTT | CASSPFPNQPQHF
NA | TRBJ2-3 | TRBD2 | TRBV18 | TGTGCCAGCTCACTAGCGGGAGGGCCAGGAGATACGCAGTATTTT | CASSLAGGPGDTQYF
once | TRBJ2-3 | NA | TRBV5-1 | TGCGCCAGCAGCTCCCCCCGACTAACCCACACAGATACGCAGTATTTT | CASSSPRLTHTDTQYF
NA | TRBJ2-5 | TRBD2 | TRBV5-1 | TGCGCCAGCAGCTTCGGGACTAGCGGGGGGGGTGAGACCCAGTACTTC | CASSFGTSGGGETQYF
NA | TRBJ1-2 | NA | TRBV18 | TGTGCCAGCTCACCAAATAGGGGAGTCTATGGCTACACCTTC | CASSPNRGVYGYTF
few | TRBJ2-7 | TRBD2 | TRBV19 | TGTGCCAGTAGTATAGCCCCGTCTAGCGGGATCTCCTACGAGCAGTACTTC | CASSIAPSSGISYEQYF
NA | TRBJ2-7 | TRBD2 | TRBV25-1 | TGTGCCAGCAGTTCTCTTAAGGGGACTATAACCTACGAGCAGTACTTC | CASSSLKGTITYEQYF
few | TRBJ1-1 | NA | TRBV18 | TGTGCCAGCTCACCAAGACAGCAGGCGGGCACTGAAGCTTTCTTT | CASSPRQQAGTEAFF
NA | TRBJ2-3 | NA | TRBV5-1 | TGCGCCAGCAGCCTTCATAGCGGAGATACGCAGTATTTT | CASSLHSGDTQYF
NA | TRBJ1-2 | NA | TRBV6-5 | TGTGCCAGCAGTTACTCGGCAGGGGTTAGCTATGGCTACACCTTC | CASSYSAGVSYGYTF
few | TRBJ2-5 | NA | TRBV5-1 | TGCGCCAGCAGCTTGGGTAACCAAGAGACCCAGTACTTC | CASSLGNQETQYF
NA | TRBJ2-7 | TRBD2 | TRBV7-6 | TGTGCCAGCAGCTATCTAGCGGGGGGGATCTACGAGCAGTACTTC | CASSYLAGGIYEQYF
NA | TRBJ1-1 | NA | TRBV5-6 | TGTGCCAGCAGCACGCGTCGGGGGGCTCGGTCTGAAGCTTTCTTT | CASSTRRGARSEAFF
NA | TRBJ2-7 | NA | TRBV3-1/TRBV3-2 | TGTGCCAGCAGCCAAGGTGGCGAGCAGTACTTC | CASSQGGEQYF
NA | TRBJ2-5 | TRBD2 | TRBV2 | TGTGCCAGCAAGACTAGCGGACAAGAGACCCAGTACTTC | CASKTSGQETQYF
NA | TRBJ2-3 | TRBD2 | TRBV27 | TGTGCCAGCACACCCCAAAGACTAGCGGGAGGGGGCACAGATACGCAGTATTTT | CASTPQRLAGGGTDTQYF